These T cell receptor beta chains were read from a single sample in a study of regulatory T cells in long-lasting Graves disease. Each CDR3 protein gets one entry after TCRdb re-called the multiplex PCR reads with MiXCR. The sample records 400,000 to 500,000 distinct CDR3 sequences, roughly 21% being singletons. The sequencing used peripheral blood mononuclear cells (PBMCs), collected when the disease was refractory, from a patient treated with antithyroid drugs. These receptors came from a female donor with Graves disease. The CDR3 runs from the conserved cysteine through the conserved F or W. D genes are given only for firm matches. Size is stated for part of the rows, as once, few or many counts, or as a class when the clone is expanded.

>TRBJ2-7|-|TRBV28|-
TGTGCCAGCAGGGATCTAGCTCTCGAGCAGTACTTC
CASRDLALEQYF
>TRBJ2-5|-|TRBV12-5|many
TGTGCTAGTGGTTTGCCGCTCCCGGGGGTGGAGACCCAGTACTTC
CASGLPLPGVETQYF
>TRBJ2-7|-|TRBV20-1|many
TGCAGTGCCGGGCCTTATAATGAGCAGTACTTC
CSAGPYNEQYF
>TRBJ2-7|-|TRBV5-1|-
TGCGCCAGCAGCCCCCAGAATGGGCGCTACGAGCAGTACTTC
CASSPQNGRYEQYF
>TRBJ1-2|-|TRBV4-1|-
TGCGCCAGCAGCCAGGACAGTGCCTATGGCTACACCTTC
CASSQDSAYGYTF
>TRBJ2-5|-|TRBV28|many
TGTGCCAGCAGTTTATTCGGCTCCGGAAAGACCCAGTACTTC
CASSLFGSGKTQYF
>TRBJ2-4|-|TRBV3-1|few
TGTGCCAGCAGCGACCGGACAGCCCTGGGGGCCAAAAACATTCAGTACTTC
CASSDRTALGAKNIQYF
>TRBJ2-6|-|TRBV7-2|many
TGTGCCAGCAGCCTAGTCAGGGGCGCTGGGGCCAACGTCCTGACTTTC
CASSLVRGAGANVLTF
>TRBJ2-2|TRBD2|TRBV12-3/TRBV12-4|few
TGTGCCAGCAGTCTACAGGCTAGCGGGTCCGGGGAGCTGTTTTTT
CASSLQASGSGELFF
>TRBJ2-7|-|TRBV5-6|-
TGTGCCAGCAGCCAGTCTAGCGCCGCTTACGAGCAGTACTTC
CASSQSSAAYEQYF
>TRBJ2-1|TRBD2|TRBV19|-
TGTGCCAGTAGTAAAGCGGGGAACTCCTACAATGAGCAGTTCTTC
CASSKAGNSYNEQFF
>TRBJ1-5|-|TRBV19|-
TGTGCCAGTAGTCCCCCAGGGTTGAGGCCCCAGCATTTT
CASSPPGLRPQHF
>TRBJ1-6|TRBD1|TRBV29-1|few
TGCAGCGTGAGGGACAGGGGAGTAAATTCACCCCTCCACTTT
CSVRDRGVNSPLHF
>TRBJ2-5|TRBD2|TRBV3-1|-
TGTGCCAGCAGCCAACGGGGGGTCGAGGTAGAGACCCAGTACTTC
CASSQRGVEVETQYF
>TRBJ1-6|-|TRBV19|-
TGTGCCAGTAGTGCCACAGGGAATTCACCCCTCCACTTT
CASSATGNSPLHF
>TRBJ2-3|TRBD1|TRBV20-1|-
TGCAGTGCTGATTCGACAGGGGCCGGAAGAGTGGATACGCAGTATTTT
CSADSTGAGRVDTQYF
>TRBJ1-2|-|TRBV28|many
TGTGCCAGCGCCCAGGCAAACTATGGCTACACCTTC
CASAQANYGYTF
>TRBJ2-2|TRBD1|TRBV7-3|many
TGTGCCAGCAGCCGACAGGGGGCGAACACCGGGGAGCTGTTTTTT
CASSRQGANTGELFF
>TRBJ1-2|-|TRBV19|many
TGTGCCAGTAGTATAGATCCCGGGCTTAACTATGGCTACACCTTC
CASSIDPGLNYGYTF
>TRBJ1-1|-|TRBV29-1|-
TGCAGCGTTGAAGGATTTCCTGAAGCTTTCTTT
CSVEGFPEAFF
>TRBJ1-2|TRBD1|TRBV15|-
TGTGCCACCAGCAGACCCGGACAGGCCGGGGGCTACACCTTC
CATSRPGQAGGYTF
>TRBJ2-5|-|TRBV29-1|-
TGCAGCGTTGATGGGGCGGGACACAGGGACCGATTAGAGACCCAGTACTTC
CSVDGAGHRDRLETQYF
>TRBJ2-7|TRBD1|TRBV7-2|few
TGTGCCAGCAGCCACGGGACAGGGGACGAGCAGTACTTC
CASSHGTGDEQYF
>TRBJ2-2|-|TRBV5-1|once
TGCGCCAGTGCGGGACAGCCAAACACCGGGGAGCTGTTTTTT
CASAGQPNTGELFF